This TCR beta chain was recorded in a study of blood T cell repertoires in COVID-19. Overall study context: From the United States, Italy and Spain came samples of acute and convalescent COVID-19. T cells, B-cell-depleted T cells, or PBMCs supplied cDNA or gDNA.

V was pared by 6 bases and J by 3 bases, with 3 bases of the junction left unmatched. From germline, CDR1 is MNHNY and CDR2 SVGAGI (reference sequence). The CDR3 is 13 residues long. Under the authors' procedure: Reference gene primer amplification yielded estimated nucleated cell counts. Profiling relied on immunoSEQ multiplex PCR, and the TCRdb table lists in-frame clones only, not all of them. V and J calls and clone size are given by that table; D and trimming were obtained from the DNA. The sample holds more than 110,000 clones, about 90% seen once. The gene calls are TRBV6-6 and TRBJ2-7; 9 positions agree with TRBD1. The origin of this receptor is a man in his fifties with active or convalescent COVID-19. The specimen was peripheral blood. This chain's CDR3 is CASRGTGNYEQYF. In nucleotides, the CDR3 is TGTGCCAGCAGGGGGACAGGGAACTACGAGCAGTACTTC.